These T cell receptor beta chains were read from a single sample in a study of T cell responses to AZD1222 COVID-19 vaccine. Generated by immunoSEQ multiplex PCR, the TCRdb table keeps only in-frame clones and is missing some. The sample has some 99,000 clones; 90% to 95% are singletons. Here the sequenced sample was peripheral blood, taken on day 0 of AZD1222 vaccination. These receptors were obtained from an adult in good health. The CDR3 runs from the conserved cysteine through the conserved F or W. The order of the fields is D gene, V gene, CDR3 protein. D genes are given only for firm matches.

d_call: .; v_call: TRBV3-1/TRBV3-2; cdr3_aa: CASSQDGTRDTQYF
d_call: TRBD1; v_call: TRBV5-1; cdr3_aa: CASSLGVRTGYYYNEQFF
d_call: .; v_call: TRBV27; cdr3_aa: CAARGGVGYTF
d_call: .; v_call: TRBV2; cdr3_aa: CASRTFGDTEAFF
d_call: .; v_call: TRBV6-5; cdr3_aa: CASRDWAEMNTEAFF
d_call: .; v_call: TRBV5-1; cdr3_aa: CASSLSGWETDTQYF
d_call: .; v_call: TRBV6-2/TRBV6-3; cdr3_aa: CASSYPPGRGGSTDTQYF
d_call: .; v_call: TRBV19; cdr3_aa: CASSIDILSYEQYF
d_call: TRBD1; v_call: TRBV19; cdr3_aa: CASSKRQGVSSGANVLTF
d_call: .; v_call: TRBV18; cdr3_aa: CASSPSGSSPLHF
d_call: .; v_call: TRBV3-1/TRBV3-2; cdr3_aa: CASSLGAGTGSPLHF
d_call: TRBD1; v_call: TRBV7-8; cdr3_aa: CASSSPRDRTYEQYF
d_call: TRBD2; v_call: TRBV30; cdr3_aa: CAWSPQVAGGTGELFF
d_call: .; v_call: TRBV29-1; cdr3_aa: CSVEDTGSYEQYF
d_call: .; v_call: TRBV6-2/TRBV6-3; cdr3_aa: CASSHPGLQKEYF
d_call: .; v_call: TRBV6-5; cdr3_aa: CASRLGGSLNTEAFF
d_call: .; v_call: TRBV29-1; cdr3_aa: CSGHRQANTEAFF
d_call: TRBD1; v_call: TRBV5-1; cdr3_aa: CASSHGQGGGYTF
d_call: .; v_call: TRBV4-1; cdr3_aa: CASSQVSGNYGYTF
d_call: .; v_call: TRBV6-1; cdr3_aa: CASSEAYLGHEQFF
d_call: .; v_call: TRBV20-1; cdr3_aa: CSAEYDYGYTF
d_call: .; v_call: TRBV5-1; cdr3_aa: CASSLVERVETDTQYF
d_call: .; v_call: TRBV4-1; cdr3_aa: CASSPRQGSIVNTEAFF
d_call: .; v_call: TRBV10-3; cdr3_aa: CAISEQGNTEAFF
d_call: .; v_call: TRBV4-1; cdr3_aa: CASSQDLIRPPQYF
d_call: .; v_call: TRBV25-1; cdr3_aa: CASSVLPEEKLFF
d_call: .; v_call: TRBV14; cdr3_aa: CASSQDSAYGYTF
d_call: .; v_call: TRBV6-1; cdr3_aa: CASIVGVNTEAFF
d_call: TRBD1; v_call: TRBV4-1; cdr3_aa: CASSQAGTGIYNEQFF
d_call: .; v_call: TRBV7-2; cdr3_aa: CASSATGRQQFF
d_call: .; v_call: TRBV7-2; cdr3_aa: CASSLGGGGVTEAFF